The clone carrying this T cell receptor (beta chain) was found once. Its antigen is currently unknown. Germline assignment: CDR1 MNHEY and CDR2 SVGEGT. The CDR3 consists of 11 residues. TCRdb reanalysed the reads using MiXCR and keeps one entry per CDR3 protein. The profile covers about 280,000 distinct CDR3 sequences, with 22% appearing a single time and roughly 19% taken by the ten largest. The sample comes from a study of T cell repertoires in cytomegalovirus infection. Across the study: Public TCR beta signatures indicated both CMV infection and matching HLA type. General study results and limits: Summed frequency of public TCR beta families distinguished CMV carriers with the relevant HLA. It was HLA-C-restricted CMV-specific TCR beta clonotypes that dominated the response ex vivo.

Sequenced here: cultured PBMCs, sampled from culture after CMV antigen stimulation. The J gene is TRBJ2-7, the V gene TRBV6-2 or TRBV6-3; possibly TRBD1 for D (6 bases). The sequence was collected from a human donor in good health (CMV status not recorded). Some clones in this sample may be carry-over from other donors' samples. CDR3 nucleotide sequence: TGTGCCAGCAGTACTGGGACATTTCAGAACGTC. Its protein is CASSTGTFQNV.